Described below is a single TCR beta chain sequence and its context. Its antigen remains unidentified. The data originate from a study of T cells after yellow fever vaccination. About the research overall: The SMART-Seq v4 Ultra Low Input method served to prepare the low-cell-number fractions. Broader study findings: Clones that expanded after primary vaccination mostly reappeared after the booster (96% CD4, approximately 85% CD8). Peaking faster, on day 5 versus 15, the secondary response was nonetheless weaker.

The CDR3 sequence is 17 residues long. Germline CDR1 SGHTA, CDR2 FQGNSA. The V and J ends lost 1 base and 0 bases, in that order; junction bases with no gene match: 8. Production of TCR cDNA was by 5'RACE template switching, which also added a universal primer site and UMIs. From the 5' RACE reads, TCRdb called clonotypes with MiXCR, one entry per CDR3 protein. The table includes some 500,000 distinct CDR3 sequences, 13% detected once. The starting material was PBMCs, obtained on the day of the yellow fever booster vaccination. This TCR was sampled from a man aged 25 to 45 who received the YFV17D yellow fever vaccine. V is TRBV7-2 and J is TRBJ2-7; TRBD2 aligns across 8 bases. CDR3 DNA: TGTGCCAGCAGCTTAGTATGGGGCGGGGGGAGCTCCTACGAGCAGTACTTC. The encoded protein is CASSLVWGGGSSYEQYF. The complete variable domain, with remaining parts taken from reference TRBV7-2 and TRBJ2-7, reads GAGVSQSPSNKVTEKGKDVELRCDPISGHTALYWYRQSLGQGLEFLIYFQGNSAPDKSGLPSDRFSAERTGGSVSTLTIQRTQQEDSAVYLCASSLVWGGGSSYEQYFGPGTRLTVT.